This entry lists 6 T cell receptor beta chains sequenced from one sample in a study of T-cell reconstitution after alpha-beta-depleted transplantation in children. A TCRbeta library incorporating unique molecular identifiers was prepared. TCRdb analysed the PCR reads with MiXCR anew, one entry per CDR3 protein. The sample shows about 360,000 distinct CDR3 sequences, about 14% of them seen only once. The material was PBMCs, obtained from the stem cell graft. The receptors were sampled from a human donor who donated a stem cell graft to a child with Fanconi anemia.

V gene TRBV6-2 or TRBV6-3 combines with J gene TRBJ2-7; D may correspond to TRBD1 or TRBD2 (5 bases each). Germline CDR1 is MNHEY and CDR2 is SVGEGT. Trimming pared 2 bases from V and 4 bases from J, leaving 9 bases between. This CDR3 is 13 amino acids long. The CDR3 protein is CASSYGTRYEQYF. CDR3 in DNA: TGTGCCAGCAGTTACGGGACCCGATACGAGCAGTACTTC.

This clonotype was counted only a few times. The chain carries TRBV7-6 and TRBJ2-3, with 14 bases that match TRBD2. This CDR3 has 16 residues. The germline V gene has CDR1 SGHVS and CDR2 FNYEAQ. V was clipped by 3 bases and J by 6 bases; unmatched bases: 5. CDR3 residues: CASSFGTSGGSDTQYF. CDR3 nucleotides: TGTGCCAGCAGCTTCGGGACTAGCGGGGGATCTGATACGCAGTATTTT.

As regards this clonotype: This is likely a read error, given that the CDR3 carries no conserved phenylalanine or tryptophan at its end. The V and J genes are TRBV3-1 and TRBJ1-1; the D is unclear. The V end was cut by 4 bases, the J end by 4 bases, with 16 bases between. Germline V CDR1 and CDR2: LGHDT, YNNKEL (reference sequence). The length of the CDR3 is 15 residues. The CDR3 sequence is CASSRTRMVPTEAFI. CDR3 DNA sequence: TGTGCCAGCAGCCGAACGCGAATGGTACCCACTGAAGCTTTCATT.

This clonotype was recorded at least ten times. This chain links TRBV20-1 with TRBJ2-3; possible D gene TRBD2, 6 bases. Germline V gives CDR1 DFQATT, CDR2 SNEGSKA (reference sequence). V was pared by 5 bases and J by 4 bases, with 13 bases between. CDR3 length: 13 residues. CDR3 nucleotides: TGCAGTGCTCCACCCGGGACTTCAGATACGCAGTATTTT. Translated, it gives CSAPPGTSDTQYF.

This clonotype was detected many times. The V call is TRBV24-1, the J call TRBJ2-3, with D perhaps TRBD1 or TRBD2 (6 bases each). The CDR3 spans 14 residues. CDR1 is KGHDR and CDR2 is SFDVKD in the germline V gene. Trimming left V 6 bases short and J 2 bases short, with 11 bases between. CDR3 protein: CATSHPGATDTQYF. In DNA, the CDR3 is TGTGCCACCAGTCACCCGGGGGCCACAGATACGCAGTATTTT.

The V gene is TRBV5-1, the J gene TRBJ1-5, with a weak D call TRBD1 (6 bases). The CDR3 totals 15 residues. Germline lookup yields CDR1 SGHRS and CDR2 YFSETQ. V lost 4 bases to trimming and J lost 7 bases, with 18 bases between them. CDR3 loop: CASSLVGGAGQPQHF. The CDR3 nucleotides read TGCGCCAGCAGCCTGGTCGGGGGCGCGGGGCAGCCCCAGCATTTT.